The sequence of this T cell receptor (beta chain) was determined in a study of OX40 agonist ivuxolimab in advanced cancers. Study overall: Age averaged around 58 years (range roughly 23 to 79), and more than 80% were male. Two patients with cutaneous melanoma and one with hepatocellular carcinoma, three in total, showed partial responses. Overall study findings and caveats: Clonal expansion by week 6 occurred in CD4+ and CD8+ blood T cells (at 0.1 to 3.0 mg/kg).

Autoimmune disease history or systemic immunosuppression barred patients. TCRdb's copy holds only in-frame clones and misses some; the assay was immunoSEQ multiplex PCR. The sample has some 45,000 clones, roughly 91% seen once. A note on this clone: Its antigen is not known.

Germline loops: CDR1 MNHEY, CDR2 SMNVEV (reference sequence). CDR3 length equals 14 residues. The V end lost 3 bases, the J end lost 4 bases, and 10 bases lay between the germline ends. The source of this sequence is an adult with an advanced solid tumor such as melanoma, head and neck, liver or kidney cancer. This sequence joins TRBV27 and TRBJ2-1; D may match TRBD1 or TRBD2 (6 bases each). The sample here was CD4+ or CD8+ T cells sorted from blood, taken in a trial of the OX40 agonist ivuxolimab. The CDR3 DNA reads TGTGCCAGCAGTTTGGGGGGCCAGTACAATGAGCAGTTCTTC. This sequence encodes CASSLGGQYNEQFF.